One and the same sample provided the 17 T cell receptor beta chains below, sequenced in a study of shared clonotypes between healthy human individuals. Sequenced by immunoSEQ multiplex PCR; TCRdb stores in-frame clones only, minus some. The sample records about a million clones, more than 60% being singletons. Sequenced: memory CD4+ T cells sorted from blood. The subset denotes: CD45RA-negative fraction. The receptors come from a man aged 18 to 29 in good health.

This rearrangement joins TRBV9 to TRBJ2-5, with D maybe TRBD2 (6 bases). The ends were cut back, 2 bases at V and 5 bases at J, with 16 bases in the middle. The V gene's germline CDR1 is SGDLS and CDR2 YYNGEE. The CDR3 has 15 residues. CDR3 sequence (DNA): TGTGCCAGCAGCGTTTCAGGACTACCTTCGGAGACCCAGTACTTC. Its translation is CASSVSGLPSETQYF.

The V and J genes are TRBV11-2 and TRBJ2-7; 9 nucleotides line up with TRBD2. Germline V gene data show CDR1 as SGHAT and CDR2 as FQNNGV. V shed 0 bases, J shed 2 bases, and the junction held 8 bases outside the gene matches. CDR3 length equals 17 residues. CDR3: CASSLDSSGVFPYEQYF. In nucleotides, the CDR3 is TGTGCCAGCAGCTTAGACTCTAGCGGGGTTTTCCCCTACGAGCAGTACTTC.

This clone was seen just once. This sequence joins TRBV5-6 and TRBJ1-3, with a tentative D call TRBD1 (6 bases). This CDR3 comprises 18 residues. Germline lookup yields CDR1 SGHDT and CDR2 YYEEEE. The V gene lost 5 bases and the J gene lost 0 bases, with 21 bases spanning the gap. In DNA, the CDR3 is TGTGCCAGCAGACGAAAGGGGGGGCAGGAGTCCTCTGGAAACACCATATATTTT. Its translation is CASRRKGGQESSGNTIYF.

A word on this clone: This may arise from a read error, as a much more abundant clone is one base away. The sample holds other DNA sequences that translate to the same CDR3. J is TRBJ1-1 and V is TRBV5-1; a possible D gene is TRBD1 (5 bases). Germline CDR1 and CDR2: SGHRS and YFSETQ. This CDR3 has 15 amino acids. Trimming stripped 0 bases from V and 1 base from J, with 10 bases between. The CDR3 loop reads CASSLAVGTNTEAFF. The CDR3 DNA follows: TGCGCCAGCAGCTTGGCGGTAGGGACGAACACTGAAGCTTTCTTT.

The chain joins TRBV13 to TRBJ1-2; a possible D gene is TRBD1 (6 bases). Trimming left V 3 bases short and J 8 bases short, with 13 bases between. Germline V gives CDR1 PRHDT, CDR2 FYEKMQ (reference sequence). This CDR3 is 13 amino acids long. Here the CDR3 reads CASSLTGSWGYTF. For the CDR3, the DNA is TGTGCCAGCAGCTTGACAGGCTCTTGGGGCTACACCTTC.

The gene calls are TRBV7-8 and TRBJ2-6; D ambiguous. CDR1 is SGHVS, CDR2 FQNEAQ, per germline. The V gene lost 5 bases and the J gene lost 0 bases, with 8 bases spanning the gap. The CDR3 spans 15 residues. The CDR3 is CASSKIVSGANVLTF. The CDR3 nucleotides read TGTGCCAGCAGCAAGATCGTCTCTGGGGCCAACGTCCTGACTTTC.

The CDR3 protein is CASSNPGLTGDTQYF. Written as DNA, the CDR3 is TGTGCCAGCAGCAACCCCGGGCTCACGGGAGATACGCAGTATTTT. The chain has TRBV5-6 and TRBJ2-3; D remains unclear. Germline CDR1 is SGHDT and CDR2 is YYEEEE. The CDR3 spans 15 residues. With 4 bases removed from V and 5 bases from J, the gap between germline ends came to 17 bases.

The CDR3 bases are TGCGCCAGCAGCTTGGGCGGGCAGAGCTATGGCTACACCTTC. It codes for CASSLGGQSYGYTF. The chain links TRBV5-1 to TRBJ1-2; D is unclear. The CDR3 has 14 amino acids. CDR1 and CDR2 from the germline V gene are SGHRS and YFSETQ. With 0 bases removed from V and 4 bases from J, the gap between germline ends came to 10 bases.

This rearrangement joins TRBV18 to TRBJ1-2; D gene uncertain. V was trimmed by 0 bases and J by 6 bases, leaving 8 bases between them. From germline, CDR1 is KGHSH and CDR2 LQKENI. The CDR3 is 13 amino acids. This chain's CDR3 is CASSPPGFNGYTF. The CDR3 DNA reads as TGTGCCAGCTCACCACCGGGGTTTAATGGCTACACCTTC.

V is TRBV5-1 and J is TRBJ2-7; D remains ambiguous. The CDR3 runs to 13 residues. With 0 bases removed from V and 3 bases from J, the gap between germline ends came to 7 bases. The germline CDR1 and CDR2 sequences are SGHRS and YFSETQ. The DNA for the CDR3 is TGCGCCAGCAGCTTGGAACGTATCTACGAGCAGTACTTC. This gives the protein CASSLERIYEQYF.

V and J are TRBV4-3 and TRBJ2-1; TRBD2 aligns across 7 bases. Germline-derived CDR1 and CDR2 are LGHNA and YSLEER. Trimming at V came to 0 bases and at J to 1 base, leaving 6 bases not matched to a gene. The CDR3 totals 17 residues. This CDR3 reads CASSQDSGGGSYNEQFF. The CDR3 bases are TGCGCCAGCAGCCAAGATTCGGGGGGAGGGTCCTACAATGAGCAGTTCTTC.

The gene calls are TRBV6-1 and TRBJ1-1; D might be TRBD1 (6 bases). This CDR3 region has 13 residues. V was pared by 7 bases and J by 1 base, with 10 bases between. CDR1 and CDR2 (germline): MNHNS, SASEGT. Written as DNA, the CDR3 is TGTGCCAGCACCGGGGGCCCGAACACTGAAGCTTTCTTT. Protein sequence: CASTGGPNTEAFF.

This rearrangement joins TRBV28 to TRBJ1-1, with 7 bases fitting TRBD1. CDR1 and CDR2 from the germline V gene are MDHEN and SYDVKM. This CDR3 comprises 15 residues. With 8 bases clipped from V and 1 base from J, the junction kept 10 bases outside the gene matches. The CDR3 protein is CASRSPGQKNTEAFF. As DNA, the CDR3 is TGTGCCAGCCGCTCCCCGGGACAGAAGAACACTGAAGCTTTCTTT.

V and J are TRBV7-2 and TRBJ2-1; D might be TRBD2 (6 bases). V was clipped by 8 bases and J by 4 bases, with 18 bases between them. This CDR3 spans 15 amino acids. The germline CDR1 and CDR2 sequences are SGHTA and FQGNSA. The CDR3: CASGVVRGLYNEQFF. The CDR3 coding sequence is TGTGCCAGCGGCGTGGTGCGGGGCCTTTACAATGAGCAGTTCTTC.

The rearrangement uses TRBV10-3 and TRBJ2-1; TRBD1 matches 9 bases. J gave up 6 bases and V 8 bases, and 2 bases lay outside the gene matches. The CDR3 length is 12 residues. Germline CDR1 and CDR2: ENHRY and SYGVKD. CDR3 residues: CAIGQGSNEQFF. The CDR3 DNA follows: TGTGCCATCGGACAGGGGTCCAATGAGCAGTTCTTC.

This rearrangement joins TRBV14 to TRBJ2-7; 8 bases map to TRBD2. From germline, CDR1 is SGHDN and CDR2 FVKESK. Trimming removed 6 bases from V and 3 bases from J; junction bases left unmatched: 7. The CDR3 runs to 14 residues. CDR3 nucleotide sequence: TGTGCCAGCAGTATAGCGGGGTCACGCTACGAGCAGTACTTC. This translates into CASSIAGSRYEQYF.

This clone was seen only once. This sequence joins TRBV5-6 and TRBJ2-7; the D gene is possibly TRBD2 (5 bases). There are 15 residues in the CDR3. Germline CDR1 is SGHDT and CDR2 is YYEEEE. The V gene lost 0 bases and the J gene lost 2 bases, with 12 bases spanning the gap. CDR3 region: CASSLGHGGPYEQYF. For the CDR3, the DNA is TGTGCCAGCAGCTTGGGACACGGAGGCCCCTACGAGCAGTACTTC.